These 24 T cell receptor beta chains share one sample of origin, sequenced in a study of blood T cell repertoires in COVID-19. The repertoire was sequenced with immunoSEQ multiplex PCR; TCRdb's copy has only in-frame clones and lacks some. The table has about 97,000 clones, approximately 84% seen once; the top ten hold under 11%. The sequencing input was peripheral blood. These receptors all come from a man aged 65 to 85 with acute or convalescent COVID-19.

The CDR3 loop is CASSLGGQRSYEQYF. The CDR3 nucleotides are TGTGCCAGCAGCTTGGGGGGACAGAGGTCCTACGAGCAGTACTTC. The J gene is TRBJ2-7, the V gene TRBV5-5, with TRBD1 identical over 7 bases. Germline V lookup: CDR1 SGHKS, CDR2 YYEKEE (reference sequence). The junction had 4 bases not matched to a gene; V was cut back by 0 bases and J by 1 base. This CDR3 has 15 residues.

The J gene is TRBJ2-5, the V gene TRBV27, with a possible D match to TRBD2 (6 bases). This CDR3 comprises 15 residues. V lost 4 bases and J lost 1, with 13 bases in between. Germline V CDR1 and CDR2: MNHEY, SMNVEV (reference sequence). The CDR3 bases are TGTGCCAGCAGTTCGGGCGGGGCAGCCCAAGAGACCCAGTACTTC. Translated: CASSSGGAAQETQYF.

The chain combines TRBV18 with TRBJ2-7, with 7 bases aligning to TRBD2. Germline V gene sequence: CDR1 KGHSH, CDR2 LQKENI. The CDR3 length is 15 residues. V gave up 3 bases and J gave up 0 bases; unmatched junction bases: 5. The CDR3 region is CASSPLGGNSYEQYF. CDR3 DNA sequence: TGTGCCAGCTCACCTTTGGGGGGGAACTCCTACGAGCAGTACTTC.

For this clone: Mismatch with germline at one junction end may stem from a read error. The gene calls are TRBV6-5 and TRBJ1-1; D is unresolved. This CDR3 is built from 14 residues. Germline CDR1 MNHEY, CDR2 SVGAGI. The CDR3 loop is CASRYLEGNTEAFF. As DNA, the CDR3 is TGTGCCAGCAGATACTTGGAGGGGAACACTGAAGCTTTCTTT.

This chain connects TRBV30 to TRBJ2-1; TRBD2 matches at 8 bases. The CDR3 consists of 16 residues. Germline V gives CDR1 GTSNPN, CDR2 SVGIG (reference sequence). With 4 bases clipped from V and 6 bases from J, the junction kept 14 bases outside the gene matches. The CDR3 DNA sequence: TGTGCCTGGACCCACAAAGCGGGGGAGGGAGCCAATGAGCAGTTCTTC. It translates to CAWTHKAGEGANEQFF.

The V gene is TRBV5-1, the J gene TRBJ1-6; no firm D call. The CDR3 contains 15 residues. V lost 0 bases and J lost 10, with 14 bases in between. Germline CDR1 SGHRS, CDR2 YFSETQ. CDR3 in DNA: TGCGCCAGCAGCTTGGATGGCTACCAGGAATCACCCCTCCACTTT. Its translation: CASSLDGYQESPLHF. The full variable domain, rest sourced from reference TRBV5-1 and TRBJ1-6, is KAGVTQTPRYLIKTRGQQVTLSCSPISGHRSVSWYQQTPGQGLQFLFEYFSETQRNKGNFPGRFSGRQFSNSRSEMNVSTLELGDSALYLCASSLDGYQESPLHFGNGTRLTVT.

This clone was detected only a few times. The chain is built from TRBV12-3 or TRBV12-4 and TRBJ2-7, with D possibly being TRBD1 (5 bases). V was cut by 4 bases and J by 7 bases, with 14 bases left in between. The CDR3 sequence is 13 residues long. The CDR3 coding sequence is TGTGCCAGCAGTTATTGGGCAGGGCGTGAGCAGTACTTC. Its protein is CASSYWAGREQYF.

The CDR3 coding sequence is TGTGCCAGCAGCTCCCCATTCGGGGGGGGCGGTTTCTATGGCTACACCTTC. Translating it yields CASSSPFGGGGFYGYTF. The rearrangement joins TRBV7-3 to TRBJ1-2; possibly TRBD1 for D (6 bases). Germline values: CDR1 SGHTA, CDR2 FQGTGA. The CDR3 is made up of 17 amino acids. Trimming took off 4 bases at V and 4 bases at J, with 22 bases between the two ends.

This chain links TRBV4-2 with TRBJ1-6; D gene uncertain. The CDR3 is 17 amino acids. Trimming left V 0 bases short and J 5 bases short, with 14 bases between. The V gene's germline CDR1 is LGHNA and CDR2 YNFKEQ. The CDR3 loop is CASSQDPISRHNSPLHF. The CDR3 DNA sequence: TGTGCCAGCAGCCAAGATCCCATTTCGCGGCATAATTCACCCCTCCACTTT.

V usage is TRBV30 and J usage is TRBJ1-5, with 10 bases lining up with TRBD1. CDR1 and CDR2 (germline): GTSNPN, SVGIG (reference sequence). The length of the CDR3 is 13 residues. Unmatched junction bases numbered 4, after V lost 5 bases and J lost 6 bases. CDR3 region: CAWADRGPQPQHF. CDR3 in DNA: TGTGCCTGGGCTGACAGGGGGCCTCAGCCCCAGCATTTT.

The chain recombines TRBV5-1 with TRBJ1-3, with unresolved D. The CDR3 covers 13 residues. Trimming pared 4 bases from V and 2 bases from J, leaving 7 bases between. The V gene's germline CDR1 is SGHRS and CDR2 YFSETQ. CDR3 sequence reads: CASSQATGNTIYF. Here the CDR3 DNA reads TGCGCCAGCAGCCAAGCCACTGGAAACACCATATATTTT.

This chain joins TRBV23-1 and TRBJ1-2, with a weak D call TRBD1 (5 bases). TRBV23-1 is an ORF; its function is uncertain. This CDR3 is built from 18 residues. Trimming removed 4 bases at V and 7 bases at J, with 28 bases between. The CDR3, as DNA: TGCGCCAGCAGTCCGTTCCACGAGGACACAGATAAAGTCCGTGGCTACACCTTC. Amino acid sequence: CASSPFHEDTDKVRGYTF.

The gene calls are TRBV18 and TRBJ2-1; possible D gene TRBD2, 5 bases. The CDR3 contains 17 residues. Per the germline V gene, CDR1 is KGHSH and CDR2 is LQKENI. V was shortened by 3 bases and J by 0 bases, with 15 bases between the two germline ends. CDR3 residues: CASSPNPAESSYNEQFF. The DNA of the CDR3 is TGTGCCAGCTCACCTAACCCAGCGGAGAGCTCCTACAATGAGCAGTTCTTC.

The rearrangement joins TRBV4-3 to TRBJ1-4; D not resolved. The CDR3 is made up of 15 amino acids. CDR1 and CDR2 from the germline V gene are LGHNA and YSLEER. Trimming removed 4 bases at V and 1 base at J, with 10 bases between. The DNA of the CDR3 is TGCGCCAGCAGCCCCCGGGCGGGAACTAATGAAAAACTGTTTTTT. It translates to CASSPRAGTNEKLFF.

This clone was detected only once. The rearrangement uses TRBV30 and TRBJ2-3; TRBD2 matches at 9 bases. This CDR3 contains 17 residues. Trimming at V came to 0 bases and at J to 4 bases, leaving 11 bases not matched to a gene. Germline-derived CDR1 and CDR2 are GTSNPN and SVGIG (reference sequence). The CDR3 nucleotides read TGTGCCTGGAGTGTCCCAGGGTGGCGGGGGGGCCCAGATACGCAGTATTTT. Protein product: CAWSVPGWRGGPDTQYF.

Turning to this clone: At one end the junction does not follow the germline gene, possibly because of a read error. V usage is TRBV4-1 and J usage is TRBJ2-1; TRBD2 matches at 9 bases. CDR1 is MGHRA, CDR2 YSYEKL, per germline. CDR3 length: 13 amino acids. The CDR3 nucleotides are TGCGCCAGCGGCCTCCCTAGCGGGAATGGGCAGTTCTTC. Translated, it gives CASGLPSGNGQFF.

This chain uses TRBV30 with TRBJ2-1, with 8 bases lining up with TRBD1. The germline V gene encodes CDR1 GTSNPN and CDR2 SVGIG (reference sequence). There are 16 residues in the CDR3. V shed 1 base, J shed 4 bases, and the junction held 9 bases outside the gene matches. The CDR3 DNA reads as TGTGCCTGGAGTGCAGCATGGGGGACAGGTTACAATGAGCAGTTCTTC. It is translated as CAWSAAWGTGYNEQFF.

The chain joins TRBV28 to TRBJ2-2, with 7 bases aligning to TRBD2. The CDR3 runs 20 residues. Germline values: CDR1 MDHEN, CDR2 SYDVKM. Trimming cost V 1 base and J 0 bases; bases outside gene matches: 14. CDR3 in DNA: TGTGCCAGCAGTTTATCCCCGGGGAGCTGGGGGGGGGCGAACACCGGGGAGCTGTTTTTT. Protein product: CASSLSPGSWGGANTGELFF.

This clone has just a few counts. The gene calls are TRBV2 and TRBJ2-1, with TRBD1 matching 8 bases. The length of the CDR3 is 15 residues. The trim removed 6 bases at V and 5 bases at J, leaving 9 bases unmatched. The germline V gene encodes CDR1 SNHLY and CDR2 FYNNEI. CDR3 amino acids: CASRIGQGPNNEQFF. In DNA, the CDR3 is TGTGCCAGCAGAATAGGACAGGGCCCTAACAATGAGCAGTTCTTC.

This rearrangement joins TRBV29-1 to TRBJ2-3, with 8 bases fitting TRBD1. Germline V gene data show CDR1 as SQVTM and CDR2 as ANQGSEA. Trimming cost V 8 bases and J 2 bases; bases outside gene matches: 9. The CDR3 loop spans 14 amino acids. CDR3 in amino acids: CSIRTGFATDTQYF. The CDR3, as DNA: TGCAGCATCAGGACAGGGTTCGCCACAGATACGCAGTATTTT.

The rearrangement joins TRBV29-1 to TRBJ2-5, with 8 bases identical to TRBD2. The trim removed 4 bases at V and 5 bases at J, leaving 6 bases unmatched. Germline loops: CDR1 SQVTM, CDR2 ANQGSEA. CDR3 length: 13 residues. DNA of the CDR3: TGCAGCGTTGTCTTCGGCGGGGGGGAGACCCAGTACTTC. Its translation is CSVVFGGGETQYF.

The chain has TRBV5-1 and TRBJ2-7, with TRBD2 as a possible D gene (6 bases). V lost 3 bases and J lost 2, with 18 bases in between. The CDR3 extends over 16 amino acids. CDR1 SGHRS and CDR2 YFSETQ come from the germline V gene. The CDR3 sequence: CASSWGVSNLAYEQYF. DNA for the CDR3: TGCGCCAGCAGCTGGGGGGTCTCCAATTTAGCCTACGAGCAGTACTTC.

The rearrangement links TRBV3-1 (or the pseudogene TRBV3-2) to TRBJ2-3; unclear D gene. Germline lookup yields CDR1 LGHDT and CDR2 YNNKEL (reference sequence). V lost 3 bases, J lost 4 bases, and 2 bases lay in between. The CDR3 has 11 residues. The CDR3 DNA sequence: TGTGCCAGCAGCCACTCAGATACGCAGTATTTT. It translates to CASSHSDTQYF.

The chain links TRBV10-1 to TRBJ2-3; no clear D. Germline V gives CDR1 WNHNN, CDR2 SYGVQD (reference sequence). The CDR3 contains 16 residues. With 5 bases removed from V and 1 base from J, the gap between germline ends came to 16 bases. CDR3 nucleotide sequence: TGCGCCAGCAGTAAAGGCTTCCTGACTGGCACAGATACGCAGTATTTT. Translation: CASSKGFLTGTDTQYF.